Following are 21 T cell receptor beta chains from one sample sequenced in a study of blood T cell repertoires in COVID-19. The table came from immunoSEQ multiplex PCR; TCRdb's copy has only in-frame clones and leaves some out. The table includes 60,000 to 75,000 clones, around 82% detected once. Sequencing input: peripheral blood. Every receptor here comes from a human donor in a cohort sampled during active COVID-19.

This chain uses TRBV4-1 with TRBJ2-3; 7 nucleotides agree with TRBD2. Per germline, CDR1 MGHRA and CDR2 YSYEKL. The CDR3 is made up of 14 amino acids. After removal of 1 base from V and 6 bases from J, the junction contained 4 bases not matched to a gene. The CDR3 DNA sequence: TGCGCCAGCAGCCAAGTTGGGGAGGGCGATACGCAGTATTTT. Translating it yields CASSQVGEGDTQYF.

The chain joins TRBV10-3 to TRBJ2-3; weak D call: TRBD2 (6 bases). The CDR3 loop spans 13 amino acids. From germline, CDR1 is ENHRY and CDR2 SYGVKD. Trimming removed 8 bases from V and 1 base from J, with 10 bases in between. Written as DNA, the CDR3 is TGTGCCATCTCGGGGGTCGGCACAGATACGCAGTATTTT. This sequence encodes CAISGVGTDTQYF.

This sequence joins TRBV5-1 and TRBJ1-3; D is uncertain. The CDR3 runs to 16 residues. CDR1 is SGHRS, CDR2 YFSETQ, per germline. Trimming took off 0 bases at V and 0 bases at J, with 10 bases between the two ends. Here the CDR3 DNA reads TGCGCCAGCAGCTTGGGAGGGCGGCTCTCTGGAAACACCATATATTTT. This codes for CASSLGGRLSGNTIYF. The full variable domain, in which reference TRBV5-1 and TRBJ1-3 provide the parts outside the CDR3, is KAGVTQTPRYLIKTRGQQVTLSCSPISGHRSVSWYQQTPGQGLQFLFEYFSETQRNKGNFPGRFSGRQFSNSRSEMNVSTLELGDSALYLCASSLGGRLSGNTIYFGEGSWLTVV.

The chain couples TRBV3-1 (or the pseudogene TRBV3-2) to TRBJ1-3; tentatively, D is TRBD1 (6 bases). Per the germline V gene, CDR1 is LGHDT and CDR2 is YNNKEL (reference sequence). The ends were cut back, 2 bases at V and 3 bases at J, with 11 bases in the middle. This CDR3 is built from 15 residues. The chain's CDR3 is CASSQRRQVGNTIYF. The CDR3 DNA reads as TGTGCCAGCAGCCAAAGAAGACAGGTTGGAAACACCATATATTTT.

This clone was detected only once. This chain joins TRBV13 and TRBJ1-1; 7 positions agree with TRBD1. The CDR3 totals 17 residues. Germline V gives CDR1 PRHDT, CDR2 FYEKMQ (reference sequence). Losses at the gene ends were 3 bases for V and 4 bases for J; bases not matched to a gene: 14. The CDR3 is CASSFYTVRTGSTEAFF. CDR3 coding DNA: TGTGCCAGCAGCTTCTACACCGTACGGACAGGTAGCACTGAAGCTTTCTTT.

This sequence joins TRBV3-1 (or the pseudogene TRBV3-2) and TRBJ2-1, with D unclear. V lost 4 bases, J lost 6 bases, and 13 bases lay in between. The CDR3 runs 14 residues. Per germline, CDR1 LGHDT and CDR2 YNNKEL (reference sequence). CDR3 loop: CASSPQFVLNEQFF. The CDR3 bases are TGTGCCAGCAGCCCGCAGTTTGTCCTCAATGAGCAGTTCTTC.

The V call is TRBV7-2, the J call TRBJ2-7; TRBD2 is a possible D gene (6 bases). V lost 2 bases and J lost 3, with 14 bases in between. Germline CDR1 is SGHTA and CDR2 is FQGNSA. This CDR3 spans 15 amino acids. The CDR3 region has the DNA TGTGCCAGCAGCTTATCCCCTACAGCGGGCTACGAGCAGTACTTC. Its translation is CASSLSPTAGYEQYF. Based on the CDR3 plus reference TRBV7-2 and TRBJ2-7, the full variable domain is GAGVSQSPSNKVTEKGKDVELRCDPISGHTALYWYRQSLGQGLEFLIYFQGNSAPDKSGLPSDRFSAERTGGSVSTLTIQRTQQEDSAVYLCASSLSPTAGYEQYFGPGTRLTVT.

The chain joins TRBV27 to TRBJ2-7; 8 bases map to TRBD1. This CDR3 has 15 residues. Germline V gene sequence: CDR1 MNHEY, CDR2 SMNVEV (reference sequence). V lost 2 bases, J lost 3 bases, and 6 bases stayed unmatched. Here the CDR3 reads CASSLAGGGGYEQYF. In DNA form, the CDR3 reads TGTGCCAGCAGTTTAGCAGGGGGCGGCGGCTACGAGCAGTACTTC.

This sequence joins TRBV5-1 and TRBJ1-1; maybe TRBD1 (5 bases). The CDR3 is made up of 14 amino acids. V was cut by 1 base and J by 3 bases, with 10 bases left in between. The germline V gene has CDR1 SGHRS and CDR2 YFSETQ. The CDR3 region is CASSLYGGDTEAFF. In nucleotides, the CDR3 is TGCGCCAGCAGCTTGTACGGGGGGGACACTGAAGCTTTCTTT.

The rearrangement uses TRBV19 and TRBJ1-1; 8 nucleotides match TRBD1. J was trimmed by 1 base and V by 1 base; bases with no gene match: 5. CDR1 LNHDA and CDR2 SQIVND come from the germline V gene (reference sequence). The CDR3 is 16 residues long. For the CDR3, the DNA is TGTGCCAGTAGTATAGCCGTTGGACAGGGGAACACTGAAGCTTTCTTT. Protein: CASSIAVGQGNTEAFF.

This clone was picked up a small number of times. The V and J genes are TRBV29-1 and TRBJ2-1, with TRBD2 matching over 8 bases. CDR1 and CDR2 from the germline V gene are SQVTM and ANQGSEA. The CDR3 consists of 15 residues. V shed 6 bases and J 1 base; nucleotides not matched to a gene: 8. The DNA for the CDR3 is TGCAGCGTCTCGGGGGGGCCCCAGTCCTACAATGAGCAGTTCTTC. Translating it yields CSVSGGPQSYNEQFF.

The rearrangement joins TRBV6-5 to TRBJ1-2, with TRBD1 matching 7 bases. The CDR3 extends over 14 amino acids. Per germline, CDR1 MNHEY and CDR2 SVGAGI. Trimming removed 6 bases from V and 0 bases from J; junction bases left unmatched: 4. The CDR3 region is CASRNRGANYGYTF. The CDR3 bases are TGTGCCAGCAGAAACAGGGGAGCTAACTATGGCTACACCTTC.

The chain couples TRBV6-5 to TRBJ1-6, with TRBD1 identical over 7 bases. Looked up from germline, CDR1 is MNHEY and CDR2 is SVGAGI. V lost 6 bases to trimming and J lost 9 bases; unmatched junction nucleotides: 8. The CDR3 consists of 14 residues. The CDR3 sequence: CASRGTERASPLHF. In DNA form, the CDR3 reads TGTGCCAGCAGGGGGACAGAACGGGCTTCACCCCTCCACTTT.

The chain joins TRBV5-4 to TRBJ2-2, with 11 bases identical to TRBD2. The V segment lost 0 bases and the J segment 4 bases; nucleotides outside the gene matches: 5. This CDR3 comprises 17 residues. Germline CDR1 and CDR2: SGHNT and YYREEE (reference sequence). CDR3 sequence: CASSLGPSGGSTGELFF. The CDR3 DNA reads TGTGCCAGCAGCTTGGGTCCTAGCGGGGGGTCCACCGGGGAGCTGTTTTTT.

V usage is TRBV6-5 and J usage is TRBJ1-5; D may be TRBD1 (6 bases). V was shortened by 9 bases and J by 1 base, with 13 bases between the two germline ends. The CDR3 consists of 14 residues. Germline-derived CDR1 and CDR2 are MNHEY and SVGAGI. The CDR3 DNA reads TGTGCCAGTACGACAGGAATGAGCAATCAGCCCCAGCATTTT. It encodes CASTTGMSNQPQHF.

This chain joins TRBV19 and TRBJ1-2; maybe TRBD1 (6 bases). Germline values: CDR1 LNHDA, CDR2 SQIVND (reference sequence). The CDR3 covers 11 residues. V lost 7 bases, J lost 4 bases, and 7 bases lay in between. CDR3 residues: CASTDSYGYTF. The CDR3 DNA sequence: TGTGCCAGTACGGACAGCTATGGCTACACCTTC. The complete variable domain, with remaining parts taken from reference TRBV19 and TRBJ1-2, reads DGGITQSPKYLFRKEGQNVTLSCEQNLNHDAMYWYRQDPGQGLRLIYYSQIVNDFQKGDIAEGYSVSREKKESFPLTVTSAQKNPTAFYLCASTDSYGYTFGSGTRLTVV.

The V gene is TRBV3-1 (or the pseudogene TRBV3-2), the J gene TRBJ1-6; D is perhaps TRBD1 (6 bases). The V end was cut by 1 base, the J end by 10 bases, with 11 bases between. This CDR3 contains 14 residues. From germline, CDR1 is LGHDT and CDR2 YNNKEL (reference sequence). CDR3 residues: CASSQVDSQSPLHF. CDR3 nucleotide sequence: TGTGCCAGCAGCCAAGTGGACAGTCAATCACCCCTCCACTTT.

This clone was observed a handful of times. The chain is built from TRBV7-9 and TRBJ1-4; D is perhaps TRBD1 (5 bases). This CDR3 spans 15 amino acids. V was pared by 3 bases and J by 0 bases, with 8 bases between. Germline V gene sequence: CDR1 SEHNR, CDR2 FQNEAQ (reference sequence). The CDR3 DNA sequence: TGTGCCAGCAGCTTCGACAGAGCAACTAATGAAAAACTGTTTTTT. Its translation is CASSFDRATNEKLFF.

This rearrangement joins TRBV19 to TRBJ2-7; D might be TRBD1 (5 bases). Trimming left V 8 bases short and J 0 bases short, with 8 bases between. Germline V lookup: CDR1 LNHDA, CDR2 SQIVND (reference sequence). This CDR3 region has 12 residues. The CDR3 sequence is CASGARSYEQYF. The CDR3 region has the DNA TGTGCCAGTGGGGCCCGCTCCTACGAGCAGTACTTC. Drawing the rest from reference TRBV19 and TRBJ2-7, the complete variable domain is DGGITQSPKYLFRKEGQNVTLSCEQNLNHDAMYWYRQDPGQGLRLIYYSQIVNDFQKGDIAEGYSVSREKKESFPLTVTSAQKNPTAFYLCASGARSYEQYFGPGTRLTVT.

This clone was observed a handful of times. The chain joins TRBV5-1 to TRBJ2-7; 9 bases map to TRBD1. In germline, CDR1 is SGHRS, CDR2 YFSETQ. The length of the CDR3 is 14 residues. After removal of 2 bases from V and 7 bases from J, the junction contained 7 bases not matched to a gene. The CDR3 is CASSFQGQGVEQYF. CDR3 DNA: TGCGCCAGCAGCTTTCAGGGACAGGGTGTGGAGCAGTACTTC.

This chain links TRBV6-6 with TRBJ1-6, with 8 bases matching TRBD1. Germline CDR1 reads MNHNY; CDR2 reads SVGAGI (reference sequence). The junction had 13 bases not matched to a gene; V was cut back by 6 bases and J by 6 bases. The CDR3 spans 17 residues. In DNA form, the CDR3 reads TGTGCCAGCAGCCGATCCGGGGCAGGGGGCAGTAATTCACCCCTCCACTTT. Translating gives CASSRSGAGGSNSPLHF.